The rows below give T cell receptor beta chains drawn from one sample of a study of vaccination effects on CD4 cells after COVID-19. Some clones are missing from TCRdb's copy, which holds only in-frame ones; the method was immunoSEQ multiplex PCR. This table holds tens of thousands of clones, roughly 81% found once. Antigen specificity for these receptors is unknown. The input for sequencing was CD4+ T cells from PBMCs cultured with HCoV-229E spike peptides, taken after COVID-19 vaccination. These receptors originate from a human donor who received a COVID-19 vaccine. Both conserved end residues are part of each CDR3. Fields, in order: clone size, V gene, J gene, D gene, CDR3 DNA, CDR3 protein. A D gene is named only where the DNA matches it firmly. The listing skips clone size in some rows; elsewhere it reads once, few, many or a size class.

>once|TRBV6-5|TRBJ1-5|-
TGTGCCAGCAGTTACTCGCACGGGGGCGGGCAGCCCCAGCATTTT
CASSYSHGGGQPQHF
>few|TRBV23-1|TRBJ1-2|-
TGCGCCAGCAGTCAATGGGGTAACGGGGAGCACTATGGCTACACCTTC
CASSQWGNGEHYGYTF
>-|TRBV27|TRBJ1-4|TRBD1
TGTGCCAGCAGTCCGTGGACAGGGAATGAAAAACTGTTTTTT
CASSPWTGNEKLFF
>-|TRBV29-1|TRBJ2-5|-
TGCAGCGTTGTTCGAGCGGGCGAGACCCAGTACTTC
CSVVRAGETQYF
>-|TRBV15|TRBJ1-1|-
TGTGCCACCAGCAGAGATTGGGACACTGAAGCTTTCTTT
CATSRDWDTEAFF
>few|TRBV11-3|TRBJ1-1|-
TGTGCCAGCAGCTTAGATTCAGGGCCTAACACTGAAGCTTTCTTT
CASSLDSGPNTEAFF
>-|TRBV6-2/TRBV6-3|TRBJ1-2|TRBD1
TGTGCCAGCAGTGACAGCCTTGCAGGGGGCTACTATGGCTACACCTTC
CASSDSLAGGYYGYTF
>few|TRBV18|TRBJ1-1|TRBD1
TGTGCCAGCTCGGCGGGGACAGAGGGGAACACTGAAGCTTTCTTT
CASSAGTEGNTEAFF
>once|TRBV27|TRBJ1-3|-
TGTGCCAGCAGTAAACAGCCCTACTCTGGAAACACCATATATTTT
CASSKQPYSGNTIYF
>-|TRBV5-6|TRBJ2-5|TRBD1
TGTGCCAGCAGTAAGACAGGGGGCATGGAGACCCAGTACTTC
CASSKTGGMETQYF
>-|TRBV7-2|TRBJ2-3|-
TGTGCCAGCAGCTTTTGGGGCACAGATACGCAGTATTTT
CASSFWGTDTQYF
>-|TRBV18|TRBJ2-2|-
TGTGCCAGCTCACTTAAGGGCATGAGTACCGGGGAGCTGTTTTTT
CASSLKGMSTGELFF
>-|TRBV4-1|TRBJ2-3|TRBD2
TGCGCCAGCAGCCAAGTGACTAGCGTTAGCACAGATACGCAGTATTTT
CASSQVTSVSTDTQYF
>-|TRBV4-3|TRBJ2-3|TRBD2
TGCGCCAGCAGCGCACTAGCGATTACAGATACGCAGTATTTT
CASSALAITDTQYF
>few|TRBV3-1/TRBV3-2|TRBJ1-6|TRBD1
TGTGCCAGCAGCCCAGGACAGGGTGGATCACCCCTCCACTTT
CASSPGQGGSPLHF
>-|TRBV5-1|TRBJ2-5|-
TGCGCCAGCAGCTTGGAAGGGGCGCGGTACCAAGAGACCCAGTACTTC
CASSLEGARYQETQYF
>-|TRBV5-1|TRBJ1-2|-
TGCGCCAGCAGCTTGGCCGGAGGGAACTATGGCTACACCTTC
CASSLAGGNYGYTF
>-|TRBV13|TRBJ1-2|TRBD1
TGTGCCAGCAGGGCAAGACAGGGGGCTGGCTACACCTTC
CASRARQGAGYTF
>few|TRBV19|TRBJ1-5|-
TGTGCCAGTGGGTCAGGTAATCAGCCCCAGCATTTT
CASGSGNQPQHF
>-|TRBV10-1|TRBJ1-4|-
TGCGCCAGCAATCGGGCATTTGGGGAAAAACTGTTTTTT
CASNRAFGEKLFF
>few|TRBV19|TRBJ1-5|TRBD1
TGTGCCAGTAGTCCGGGACAGCAGCTAGGCCAGCCCCAGCATTTT
CASSPGQQLGQPQHF
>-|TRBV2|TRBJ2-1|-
TGTGCCAGCAGGGAAAGGGCTGATGAGCAGTTCTTC
CASRERADEQFF
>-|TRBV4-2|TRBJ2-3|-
TGTGCCAGCAGCCAAGAGTATCGGGCAGGGGCGAGTAGCACAGATACGCAGTATTTT
CASSQEYRAGASSTDTQYF
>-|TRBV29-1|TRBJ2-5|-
TGCAGCGCTGGACCGGTCCAAGAGACCCAGTACTTC
CSAGPVQETQYF
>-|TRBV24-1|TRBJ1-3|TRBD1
TGTGCCACCGCAAGACAGGGGTGGTCTGGAAACACCATATATTTT
CATARQGWSGNTIYF
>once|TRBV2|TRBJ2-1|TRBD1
TGTGCCATCTCCATGGACAGGGCCATCAATGAGCAGTTCTTC
CAISMDRAINEQFF
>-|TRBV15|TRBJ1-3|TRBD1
TGTGCCACCAGCAGCAAATATGGACAGGGCGGATTCTCTGGAAACACCATATATTTT
CATSSKYGQGGFSGNTIYF
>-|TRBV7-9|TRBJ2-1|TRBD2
TGTGCCAGCAGCTTACCCGCGGGAAGCGGGGGGGTCAATGAGCAGTTCTTC
CASSLPAGSGGVNEQFF